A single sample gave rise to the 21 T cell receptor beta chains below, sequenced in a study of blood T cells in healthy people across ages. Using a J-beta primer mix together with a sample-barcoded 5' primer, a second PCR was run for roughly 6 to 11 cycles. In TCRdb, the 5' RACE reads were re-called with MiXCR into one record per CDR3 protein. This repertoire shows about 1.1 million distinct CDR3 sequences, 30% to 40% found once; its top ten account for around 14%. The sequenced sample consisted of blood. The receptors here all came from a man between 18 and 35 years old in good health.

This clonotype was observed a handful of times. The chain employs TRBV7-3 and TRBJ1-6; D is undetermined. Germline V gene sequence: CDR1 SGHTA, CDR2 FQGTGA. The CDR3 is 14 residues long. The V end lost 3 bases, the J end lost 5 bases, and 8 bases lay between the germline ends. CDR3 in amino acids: CASSLNEDNSPLHF. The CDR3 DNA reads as TGTGCCAGCAGCTTGAATGAGGATAATTCACCCCTCCACTTT.

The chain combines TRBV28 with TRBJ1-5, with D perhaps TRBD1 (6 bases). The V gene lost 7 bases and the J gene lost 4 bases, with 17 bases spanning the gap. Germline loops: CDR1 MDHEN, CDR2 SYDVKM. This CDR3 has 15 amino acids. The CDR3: CASTPAGGRNQPQHF. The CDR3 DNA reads TGTGCCAGCACTCCCGCCGGGGGCCGAAATCAGCCCCAGCATTTT.

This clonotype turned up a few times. CDR3 region: CASRGTDSVYGYTF. The CDR3 coding sequence is TGCGCCAGCAGGGGGACGGACAGTGTCTATGGCTACACCTTC. The gene calls are TRBV5-1 and TRBJ1-2; perhaps TRBD1 as D (6 bases). Trimming stripped 5 bases from V and 4 bases from J, with 15 bases between. The CDR3 runs 14 residues. CDR1 and CDR2 (germline): SGHRS, YFSETQ.

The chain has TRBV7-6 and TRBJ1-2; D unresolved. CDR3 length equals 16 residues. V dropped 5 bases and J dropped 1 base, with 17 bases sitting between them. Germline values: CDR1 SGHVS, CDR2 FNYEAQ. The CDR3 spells CASSPRVGNYNYGYTF. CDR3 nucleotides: TGTGCCAGCAGCCCCCGTGTGGGAAATTATAACTATGGCTACACCTTC.

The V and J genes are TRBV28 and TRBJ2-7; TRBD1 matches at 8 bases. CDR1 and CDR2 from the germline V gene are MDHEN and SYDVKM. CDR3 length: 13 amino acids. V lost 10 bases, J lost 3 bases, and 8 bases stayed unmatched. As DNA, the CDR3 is TGTGCCACCTCTCCAGGGGGCATCTACGAGCAGTACTTC. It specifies CATSPGGIYEQYF.

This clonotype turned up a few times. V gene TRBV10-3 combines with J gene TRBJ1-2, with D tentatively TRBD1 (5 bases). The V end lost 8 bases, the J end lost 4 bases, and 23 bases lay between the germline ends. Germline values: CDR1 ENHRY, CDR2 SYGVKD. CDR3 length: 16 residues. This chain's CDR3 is CAISPPQQDTIYGYTF. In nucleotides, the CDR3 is TGTGCCATCTCCCCCCCGCAACAGGATACGATCTATGGCTACACCTTC.

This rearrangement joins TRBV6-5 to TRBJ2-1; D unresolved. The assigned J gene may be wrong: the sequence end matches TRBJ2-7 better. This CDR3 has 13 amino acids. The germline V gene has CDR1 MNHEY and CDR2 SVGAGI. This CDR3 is CASRVSSYNEQYF. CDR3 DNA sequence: TGTGCCAGCAGGGTAAGCTCCTACAATGAGCAGTACTTC.

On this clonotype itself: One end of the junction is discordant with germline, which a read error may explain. CDR3 in DNA: TGTGTCAGCAGCTCTGGGACATTGACTGAAGCTTTCTTT. Its translation: CVSSSGTLTEAFF. V usage is TRBV7-6 and J usage is TRBJ1-1; maybe TRBD1 (6 bases). The V gene's germline CDR1 is SGHVS and CDR2 FNYEAQ. The CDR3 has 13 residues.

The CDR3 reads CASSLGVQGGYGYTF. CDR3 coding DNA: TGTGCCAGCAGTCTAGGGGTACAGGGTGGCTATGGCTACACCTTC. J is TRBJ1-2 and V is TRBV7-2; a weak D match, TRBD1 (6 bases). The germline V gene encodes CDR1 SGHTA and CDR2 FQGNSA. Trimming pared 6 bases from V and 4 bases from J, leaving 18 bases between. The CDR3 has 15 amino acids.

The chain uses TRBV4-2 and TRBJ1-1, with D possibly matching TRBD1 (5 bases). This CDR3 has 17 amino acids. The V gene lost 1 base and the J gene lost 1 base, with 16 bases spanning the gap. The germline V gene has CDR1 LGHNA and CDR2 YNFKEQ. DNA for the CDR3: TGTGCCAGCAGCCAAGGAAACCGGAGGGGCGGGAACACTGAAGCTTTCTTT. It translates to CASSQGNRRGGNTEAFF.

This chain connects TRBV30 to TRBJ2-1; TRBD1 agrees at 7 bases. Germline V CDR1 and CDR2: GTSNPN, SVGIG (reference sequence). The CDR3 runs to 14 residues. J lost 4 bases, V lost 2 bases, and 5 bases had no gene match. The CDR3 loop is CAWSKGAGYNEQFF. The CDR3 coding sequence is TGTGCCTGGAGTAAGGGGGCAGGGTACAATGAGCAGTTCTTC.

This CDR3 is CASSRQVEQFF. In DNA, the CDR3 is TGTGCCAGCAGTAGACAGGTTGAGCAGTTCTTC. The chain is built from TRBV2 and TRBJ2-1; TRBD1 is a possible D gene (6 bases). The CDR3 covers 11 residues. V was clipped by 5 bases and J by 9 bases, with 8 bases between them. Germline loops: CDR1 SNHLY, CDR2 FYNNEI.

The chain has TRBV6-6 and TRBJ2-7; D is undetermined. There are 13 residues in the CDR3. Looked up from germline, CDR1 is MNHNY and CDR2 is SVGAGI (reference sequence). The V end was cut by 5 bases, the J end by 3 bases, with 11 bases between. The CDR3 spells CASSANRYYEQYF. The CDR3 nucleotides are TGTGCCAGCAGTGCGAACAGATACTACGAGCAGTACTTC.

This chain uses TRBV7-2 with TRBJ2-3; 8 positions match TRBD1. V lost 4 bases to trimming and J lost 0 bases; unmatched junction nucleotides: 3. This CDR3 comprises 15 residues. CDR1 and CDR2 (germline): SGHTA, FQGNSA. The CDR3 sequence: CASSSQGASTDTQYF. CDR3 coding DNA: TGTGCCAGCAGCTCTCAGGGGGCTAGCACAGATACGCAGTATTTT. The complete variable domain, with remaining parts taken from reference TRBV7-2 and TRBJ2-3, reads GAGVSQSPSNKVTEKGKDVELRCDPISGHTALYWYRQSLGQGLEFLIYFQGNSAPDKSGLPSDRFSAERTGGSVSTLTIQRTQQEDSAVYLCASSSQGASTDTQYFGPGTRLTVL.

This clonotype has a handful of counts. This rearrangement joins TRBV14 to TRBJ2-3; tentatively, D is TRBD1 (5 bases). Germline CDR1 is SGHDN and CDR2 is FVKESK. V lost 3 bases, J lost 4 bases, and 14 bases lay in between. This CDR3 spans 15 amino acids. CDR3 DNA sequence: TGTGCCAGCAGCCAGGGGCCCCATGGAGCAGATACGCAGTATTTT. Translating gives CASSQGPHGADTQYF. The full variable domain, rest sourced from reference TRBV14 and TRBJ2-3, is EAGVTQFPSHSVIEKGQTVTLRCDPISGHDNLYWYRRVMGKEIKFLLHFVKESKQDESGMPNNRFLAERTGGTYSTLKVQPAELEDSGVYFCASSQGPHGADTQYFGPGTRLTVL.

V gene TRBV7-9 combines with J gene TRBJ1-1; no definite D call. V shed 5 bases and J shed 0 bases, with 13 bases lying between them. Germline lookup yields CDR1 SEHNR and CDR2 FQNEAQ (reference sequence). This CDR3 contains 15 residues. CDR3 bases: TGTGCCAGCAGCCTAATTCGGACGGTGAACACTGAAGCTTTCTTT. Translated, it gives CASSLIRTVNTEAFF.

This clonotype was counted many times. The CDR3 bases are TGTGCCAGCAGCTCGGGAGCTGAAGCTTTCTTT. Amino acid sequence: CASSSGAEAFF. V usage is TRBV7-9 and J usage is TRBJ1-1; D gene ambiguous. The ends were cut back, 4 bases at V and 6 bases at J, with 6 bases in the middle. The CDR3 extends over 11 amino acids. Germline CDR1 is SEHNR and CDR2 is FQNEAQ (reference sequence).

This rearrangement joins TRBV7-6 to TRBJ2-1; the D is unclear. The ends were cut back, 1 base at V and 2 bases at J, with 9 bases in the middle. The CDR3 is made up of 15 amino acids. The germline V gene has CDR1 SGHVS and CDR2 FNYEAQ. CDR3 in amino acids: CASSLVPPPYNEQFF. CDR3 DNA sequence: TGTGCCAGCAGCTTAGTCCCACCGCCCTACAATGAGCAGTTCTTC.

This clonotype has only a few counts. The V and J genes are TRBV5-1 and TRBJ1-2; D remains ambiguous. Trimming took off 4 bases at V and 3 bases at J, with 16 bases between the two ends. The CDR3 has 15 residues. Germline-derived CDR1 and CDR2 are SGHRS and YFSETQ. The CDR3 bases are TGCGCCAGCAGCAAGCGGGGAAGCGGGGACTATGGCTACACCTTC. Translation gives CASSKRGSGDYGYTF.

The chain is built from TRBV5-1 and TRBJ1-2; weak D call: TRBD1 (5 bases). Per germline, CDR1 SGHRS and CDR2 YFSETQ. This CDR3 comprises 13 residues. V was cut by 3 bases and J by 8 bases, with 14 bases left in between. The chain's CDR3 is CASSWTTLGGYTF. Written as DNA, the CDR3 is TGCGCCAGCAGCTGGACAACCTTGGGAGGCTACACCTTC.

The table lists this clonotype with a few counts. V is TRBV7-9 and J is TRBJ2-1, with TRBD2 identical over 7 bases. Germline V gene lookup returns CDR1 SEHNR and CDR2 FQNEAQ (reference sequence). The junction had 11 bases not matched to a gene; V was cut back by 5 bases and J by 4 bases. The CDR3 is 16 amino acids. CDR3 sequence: CASSNSLAVPYNEQFF. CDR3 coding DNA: TGTGCCAGCAGCAACTCGCTAGCGGTCCCTTACAATGAGCAGTTCTTC.